A single sample gave rise to the 19 T cell receptor beta chains below, sequenced in a study of human T cells and chemical hapten exposure. One entry per CDR3 protein results from TCRdb running MiXCR on the RACE reads. Of roughly 50,000 distinct CDR3 sequences listed, about 9.6% are singletons. Time point reported: pre-sensitization, week 0. Specified treatment: therapeutic diphenylcyclopropenone sensitization with weekly scalp DPC. Sequencing started from total RNA isolated from unfractionated whole blood. This material consisted of whole blood, taken in connection with sensitization to the hapten diphenylcyclopropenone (DPC). The source is a woman in her 30s with alopecia areata. Some clones in this sample may be carry-over from other donors' samples.

This clonotype has a handful of counts. V is TRBV27 and J is TRBJ1-6; tentatively, D is TRBD1 (6 bases). Germline lookup yields CDR1 MNHEY and CDR2 SMNVEV (reference sequence). The CDR3 runs to 14 residues. Trimming shortened V by 3 bases and J by 9 bases, and 12 bases separated the two germline ends. For the CDR3, the DNA is TGTGCCAGCAGTTTCAGCAGGGGAGGTTCACCCCTCCACTTT. Protein product: CASSFSRGGSPLHF.

The sample holds a few counts of this clonotype. V and J are TRBV19 and TRBJ1-2; D gene ambiguous. CDR3 length: 13 residues. Germline-derived CDR1 and CDR2 are LNHDA and SQIVND (reference sequence). The V end was cut by 4 bases, the J end by 2 bases, with 8 bases between. Here the CDR3 reads CASSKAVNYGYTF. In DNA, the CDR3 is TGTGCCAGTAGTAAGGCAGTCAACTATGGCTACACCTTC.

V gene TRBV6-2 or TRBV6-3 combines with J gene TRBJ2-1, with 9 bases lining up with TRBD1. The V and J ends lost 4 bases and 2 bases, in that order; junction bases with no gene match: 6. The CDR3 is 16 amino acids. CDR1 is MNHEY and CDR2 is SVGEGT in the germline V gene. Here the CDR3 reads CASSSGQGRTYNEQFF. DNA of the CDR3: TGTGCCAGCAGTTCCGGACAGGGGCGAACCTACAATGAGCAGTTCTTC.

This clonotype appeared many times. This chain uses TRBV4-1 with TRBJ1-1, with unresolved D. The CDR3 has 14 residues. V gave up 0 bases and J gave up 7 bases, with 12 bases separating them. Germline CDR1 and CDR2: MGHRA and YSYEKL. The CDR3 DNA reads TGCGCCAGCAGCCAAGACTACCGTGTGGGTGAAGCTTTCTTT. Its translation: CASSQDYRVGEAFF.

The CDR3: CASSLQFYEQYF. The DNA for the CDR3 is TGTGCCAGCAGTTTGCAGTTTTACGAGCAGTACTTC. The rearrangement links TRBV27 to TRBJ2-7; D remains ambiguous. The CDR3 is made up of 12 amino acids. Germline CDR1 reads MNHEY; CDR2 reads SMNVEV (reference sequence). Trimming cost V 3 bases and J 4 bases, with 7 bases left between them.

The V gene is TRBV7-9, the J gene TRBJ2-1, with 11 bases identical to TRBD2. The V and J ends lost 3 bases and 6 bases, in that order; junction bases with no gene match: 1. Germline CDR1 reads SEHNR; CDR2 reads FQNEAQ (reference sequence). CDR3 length equals 14 residues. CDR3 region: CASSFGLAGNEQFF. Written as DNA, the CDR3 is TGTGCCAGCAGCTTCGGACTAGCGGGCAATGAGCAGTTCTTC.

The J gene is TRBJ2-2, the V gene TRBV4-2, with 9 bases aligning to TRBD2. J gave up 8 bases and V 3 bases, and 7 bases lay outside the gene matches. The germline V gene encodes CDR1 LGHNA and CDR2 YNFKEQ. CDR3 length: 15 amino acids. The CDR3 sequence: CASSQAGGQWGELFF. CDR3 DNA: TGTGCCAGCAGCCAGGCGGGGGGGCAGTGGGGGGAGCTGTTTTTT.

In nucleotides, the CDR3 is TGTGCCAGCAGCTTACGGGCAGGGCTGTCCTACGAGCAGTACTTC. Residues: CASSLRAGLSYEQYF. The chain employs TRBV7-2 and TRBJ2-7; TRBD1 might be the D (5 bases). Germline V CDR1 and CDR2: SGHTA, FQGNSA. The CDR3 contains 15 residues. Trimming shortened V by 2 bases and J by 1 base, and 12 bases separated the two germline ends.

The table lists this clonotype with a few counts. The J gene is TRBJ2-5, the V gene TRBV10-3; perhaps TRBD1 as D (5 bases). The CDR3 totals 15 residues. The V gene's germline CDR1 is ENHRY and CDR2 SYGVKD. Between the trimmed V and J ends, which lost 0 bases and 3 bases, there was a span of 11 bases. The CDR3 is CAISESQGREETQYF. In DNA, the CDR3 is TGTGCCATCAGTGAGTCCCAGGGCCGAGAAGAGACCCAGTACTTC.

V usage is TRBV4-3 and J usage is TRBJ1-5, with D maybe TRBD1 (5 bases). Trimming cost V 3 bases and J 5 bases, with 14 bases left between them. The germline V gene has CDR1 LGHNA and CDR2 YSLEER. The CDR3 extends over 15 amino acids. The CDR3, as DNA: TGCGCCAGCAGCCAGAGCGACAGAGCCGATCAGCCCCAGCATTTT. Residues: CASSQSDRADQPQHF.

This chain joins TRBV11-1 and TRBJ2-7; TRBD1 agrees at 9 bases. The CDR3 spans 15 residues. Germline V gene sequence: CDR1 SGHAT, CDR2 FQDESV (reference sequence). V shed 5 bases and J 3 bases; nucleotides not matched to a gene: 8. The CDR3, as DNA: TGTGCCAGCAGCCCTACCGGGACAGGGTTCTACGAGCAGTACTTC. Protein product: CASSPTGTGFYEQYF. Using reference TRBV11-1 and TRBJ2-7 for the parts outside the CDR3, the full variable domain is EAEVAQSPRYKITEKSQAVAFWCDPISGHATLYWYRQILGQGPELLVQFQDESVVDDSQLPKDRFSAERLKGVDSTLKIQPAELGDSAMYLCASSPTGTGFYEQYFGPGTRLTVT.

This clonotype was observed a handful of times. The V gene is TRBV7-9, the J gene TRBJ1-5; D gene uncertain. V was trimmed by 5 bases and J by 8 bases, leaving 13 bases between them. The length of the CDR3 is 13 residues. The V gene's germline CDR1 is SEHNR and CDR2 FQNEAQ (reference sequence). The CDR3 sequence: CASSPGFAEPQHF. CDR3 sequence (DNA): TGTGCCAGCAGCCCGGGCTTCGCGGAGCCCCAGCATTTT.

The rearrangement joins TRBV20-1 to TRBJ2-7; D could derive from TRBD1 or TRBD2 (5 bases each). Germline V gene sequence: CDR1 DFQATT, CDR2 SNEGSKA (reference sequence). V lost 0 bases and J lost 0, with 9 bases in between. The CDR3 has 14 residues. The CDR3 DNA sequence: TGCAGTGCTAGAGATCCGGGGCTCTCCTACGAGCAGTACTTC. As protein: CSARDPGLSYEQYF.

This clonotype was seen more than once but under ten times. This rearrangement joins TRBV18 to TRBJ1-1; 7 bases fit TRBD1. The CDR3 runs to 16 residues. Looked up from germline, CDR1 is KGHSH and CDR2 is LQKENI. Germline trimming cut 0 bases from V and 2 bases from J; bases unmatched to any gene: 6. The CDR3 loop reads CASSPPTGVRNTEAFF. The CDR3 region has the DNA TGTGCCAGCTCACCACCAACAGGGGTCCGCAACACTGAAGCTTTCTTT.

This clonotype was counted ten times or more. This sequence joins TRBV7-9 and TRBJ1-6; no definite D call. From germline, CDR1 is SEHNR and CDR2 FQNEAQ (reference sequence). V was pared by 1 base and J by 5 bases, with 9 bases between. This CDR3 is built from 15 residues. This CDR3 reads CASSLEQLNNSPLHF. The CDR3 DNA sequence: TGTGCCAGCAGCTTAGAACAGCTCAATAATTCACCCCTCCACTTT.

This clonotype has more than one count but fewer than ten. This rearrangement joins TRBV12-3 or TRBV12-4 to TRBJ2-3; 9 bases align to TRBD1. The CDR3 is 17 amino acids. The V and J ends lost 5 bases and 0 bases, in that order; junction bases with no gene match: 9. The CDR3 nucleotides are TGTGCCAGCAGTCTGCGGACAGGGGCAACCAGCACAGATACGCAGTATTTT. Its translation: CASSLRTGATSTDTQYF.

This clonotype was detected a few times. The chain combines TRBV16 with TRBJ1-1; D gene uncertain. Trimming removed 1 base from V and 8 bases from J, with 8 bases in between. This CDR3 has 12 amino acids. The germline CDR1 and CDR2 sequences are KGHSY and FQNENV. The CDR3 region has the DNA TGTGCCAGCAGCCAATTTTGGTCCGAAGCTTTCTTT. This codes for CASSQFWSEAFF.

The sample holds many counts of this clonotype. V gene TRBV9 combines with J gene TRBJ1-5; D is possibly TRBD1 (5 bases). The germline gives CDR1 SGDLS, CDR2 YYNGEE. This CDR3 is 15 amino acids long. V was clipped by 2 bases and J by 0 bases, with 9 bases between them. The CDR3 nucleotides are TGTGCCAGCAGCGTTGACGGGACTAGCAATCAGCCCCAGCATTTT. This sequence encodes CASSVDGTSNQPQHF. Combining the CDR3 with reference TRBV9 and TRBJ1-5 gives the whole variable domain DSGVTQTPKHLITATGQRVTLRCSPRSGDLSVYWYQQSLDQGLQFLIQYYNGEERAKGNILERFSAQQFPDLHSELNLSSLELGDSALYFCASSVDGTSNQPQHFGDGTRLSIL.

This rearrangement joins TRBV5-4 to TRBJ2-1; perhaps TRBD2 as D (7 bases). Trimming left V 4 bases short and J 6 bases short, with 11 bases between. Germline V gives CDR1 SGHNT, CDR2 YYREEE (reference sequence). This CDR3 region has 13 residues. The CDR3 region is CASSLRGGNEQFF. CDR3 DNA: TGTGCCAGCAGCCTGAGGGGGGGCAATGAGCAGTTCTTC.